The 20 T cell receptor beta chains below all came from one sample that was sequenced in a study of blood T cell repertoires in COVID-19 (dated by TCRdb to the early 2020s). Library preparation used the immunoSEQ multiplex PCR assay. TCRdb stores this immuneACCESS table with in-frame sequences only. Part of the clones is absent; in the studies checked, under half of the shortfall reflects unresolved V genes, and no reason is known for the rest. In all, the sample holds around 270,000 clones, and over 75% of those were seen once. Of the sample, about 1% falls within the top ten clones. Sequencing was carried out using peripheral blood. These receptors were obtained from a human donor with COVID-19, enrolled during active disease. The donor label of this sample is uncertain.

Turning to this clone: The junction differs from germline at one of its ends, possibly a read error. The CDR3 is CASSLGGTSGPQETQYF. DNA of the CDR3: TGTGCTAGCAGCTTAGGAGGAACTAGCGGGCCTCAAGAGACCCAGTACTTC. The chain joins TRBV7-7 to TRBJ2-5; 9 nucleotides line up with TRBD2. CDR3 size: 17 residues. The germline V gene encodes CDR1 SSHAT and CDR2 FNYEAQ (reference sequence).

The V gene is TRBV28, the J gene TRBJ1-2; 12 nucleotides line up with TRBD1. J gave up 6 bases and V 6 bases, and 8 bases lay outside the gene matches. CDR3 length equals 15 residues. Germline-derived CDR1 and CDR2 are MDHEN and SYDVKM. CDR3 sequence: CASSQRDRGRDGYTF. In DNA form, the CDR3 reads TGTGCCAGCAGCCAAAGGGACAGGGGGCGCGATGGCTACACCTTC.

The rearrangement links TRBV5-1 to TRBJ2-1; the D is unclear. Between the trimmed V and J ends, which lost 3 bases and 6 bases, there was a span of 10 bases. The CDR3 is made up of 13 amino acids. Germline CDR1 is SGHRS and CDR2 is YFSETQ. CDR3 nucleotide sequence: TGCGCCAGCAGCTCCCGTTCAGGCAATGAGCAGTTCTTC. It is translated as CASSSRSGNEQFF. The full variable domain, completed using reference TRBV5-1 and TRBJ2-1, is KAGVTQTPRYLIKTRGQQVTLSCSPISGHRSVSWYQQTPGQGLQFLFEYFSETQRNKGNFPGRFSGRQFSNSRSEMNVSTLELGDSALYLCASSSRSGNEQFFGPGTRLTVL.

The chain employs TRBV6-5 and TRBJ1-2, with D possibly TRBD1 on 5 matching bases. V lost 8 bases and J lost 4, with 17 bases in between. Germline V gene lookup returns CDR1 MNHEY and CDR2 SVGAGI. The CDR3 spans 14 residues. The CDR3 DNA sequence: TGTGCCAGCTCCGGACCGACAGCCTTCTATGGCTACACCTTC. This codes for CASSGPTAFYGYTF.

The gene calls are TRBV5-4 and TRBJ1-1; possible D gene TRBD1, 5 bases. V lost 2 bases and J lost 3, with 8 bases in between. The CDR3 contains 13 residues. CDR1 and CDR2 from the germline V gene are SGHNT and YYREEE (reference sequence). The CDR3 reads CASSLDSYTEAFF. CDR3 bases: TGTGCCAGCAGCTTAGACAGCTACACTGAAGCTTTCTTT.

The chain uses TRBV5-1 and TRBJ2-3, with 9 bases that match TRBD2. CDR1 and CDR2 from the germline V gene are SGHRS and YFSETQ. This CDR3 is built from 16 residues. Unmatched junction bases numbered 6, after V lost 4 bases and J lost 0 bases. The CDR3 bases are TGCGCCAGCAGCCCCCTGACTAGCGGTAGCACAGATACGCAGTATTTT. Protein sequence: CASSPLTSGSTDTQYF.

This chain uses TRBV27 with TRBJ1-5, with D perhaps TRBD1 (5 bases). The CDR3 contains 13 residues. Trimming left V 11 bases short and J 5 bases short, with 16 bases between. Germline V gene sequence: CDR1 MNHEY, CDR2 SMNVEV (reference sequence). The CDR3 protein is CAACQGKDQPQHF. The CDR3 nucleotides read TGTGCCGCGTGTCAGGGAAAGGATCAGCCCCAGCATTTT.

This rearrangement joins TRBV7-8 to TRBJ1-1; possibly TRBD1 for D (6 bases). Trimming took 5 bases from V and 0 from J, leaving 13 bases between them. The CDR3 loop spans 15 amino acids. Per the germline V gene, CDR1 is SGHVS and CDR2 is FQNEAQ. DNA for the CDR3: TGTGCCAGCAGCCCCCAGGGGCGTCTGAACACTGAAGCTTTCTTT. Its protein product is CASSPQGRLNTEAFF.

CDR3 sequence reads: CASSMAAATNEKLFF. For the CDR3, the DNA is TGTGCCAGTAGTATGGCGGCTGCAACTAATGAAAAACTGTTTTTT. The genes are TRBV19 and TRBJ1-4; D unclear. The CDR3 is 15 residues long. V gave up 3 bases and J gave up 0 bases, with 8 bases separating them. The germline CDR1 and CDR2 sequences are LNHDA and SQIVND (reference sequence).

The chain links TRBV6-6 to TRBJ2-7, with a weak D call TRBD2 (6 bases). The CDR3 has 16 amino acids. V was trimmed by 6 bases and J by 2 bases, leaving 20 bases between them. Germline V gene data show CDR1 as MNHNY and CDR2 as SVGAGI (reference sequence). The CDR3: CASSLGLTGEAYEQYF. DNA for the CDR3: TGTGCCAGCAGCCTCGGATTAACGGGAGAAGCCTACGAGCAGTACTTC.

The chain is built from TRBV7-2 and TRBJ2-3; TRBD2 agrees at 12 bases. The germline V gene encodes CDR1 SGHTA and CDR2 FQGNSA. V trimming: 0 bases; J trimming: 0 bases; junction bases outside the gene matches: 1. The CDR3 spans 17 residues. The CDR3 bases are TGTGCCAGCAGCTTAGCGGGGACTAGCGGGAGCACAGATACGCAGTATTTT. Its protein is CASSLAGTSGSTDTQYF.

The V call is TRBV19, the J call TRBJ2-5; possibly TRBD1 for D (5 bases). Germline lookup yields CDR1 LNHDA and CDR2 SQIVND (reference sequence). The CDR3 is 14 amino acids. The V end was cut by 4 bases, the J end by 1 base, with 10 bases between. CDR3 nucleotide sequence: TGTGCCAGTAGTACCCCAGGGTCCCAAGAGACCCAGTACTTC. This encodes CASSTPGSQETQYF.

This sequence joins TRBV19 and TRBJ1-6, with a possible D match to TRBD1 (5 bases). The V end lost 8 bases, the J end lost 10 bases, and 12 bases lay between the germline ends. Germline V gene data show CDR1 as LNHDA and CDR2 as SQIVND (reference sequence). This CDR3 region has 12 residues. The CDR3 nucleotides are TGTGCCAGTGCGGACAATCCCTCACCCCTCCACTTT. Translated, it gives CASADNPSPLHF. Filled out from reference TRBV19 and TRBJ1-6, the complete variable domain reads DGGITQSPKYLFRKEGQNVTLSCEQNLNHDAMYWYRQDPGQGLRLIYYSQIVNDFQKGDIAEGYSVSREKKESFPLTVTSAQKNPTAFYLCASADNPSPLHFGNGTRLTVT.

Here the CDR3 reads CASSTTKQLETQYF. Here the CDR3 DNA reads TGTGCCAGCAGTACCACTAAGCAATTGGAGACCCAGTACTTC. The chain is built from TRBV7-9 and TRBJ2-5; the D is unclear. This CDR3 has 14 amino acids. Trimming took 6 bases from V and 5 from J, leaving 16 bases between them. Germline V gene lookup returns CDR1 SEHNR and CDR2 FQNEAQ (reference sequence).

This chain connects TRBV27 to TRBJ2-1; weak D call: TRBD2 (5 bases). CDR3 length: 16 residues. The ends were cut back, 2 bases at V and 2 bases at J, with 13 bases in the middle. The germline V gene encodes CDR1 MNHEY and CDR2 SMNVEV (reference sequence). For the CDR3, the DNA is TGTGCCAGCAGTTTAAATGTCATGACTACCTACAATGAGCAGTTCTTC. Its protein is CASSLNVMTTYNEQFF.

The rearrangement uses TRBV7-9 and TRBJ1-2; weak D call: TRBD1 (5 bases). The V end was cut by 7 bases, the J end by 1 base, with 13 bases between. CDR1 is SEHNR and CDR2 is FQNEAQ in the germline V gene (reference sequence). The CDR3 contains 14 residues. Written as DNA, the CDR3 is TGTGCCAGCACCCCGACAGCCATTAACTATGGCTACACCTTC. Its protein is CASTPTAINYGYTF.

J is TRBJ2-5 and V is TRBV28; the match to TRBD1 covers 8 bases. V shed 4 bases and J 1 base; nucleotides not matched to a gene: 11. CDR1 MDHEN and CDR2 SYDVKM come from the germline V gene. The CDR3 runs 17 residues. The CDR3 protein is CASSSPRDRSFQETQYF. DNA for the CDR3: TGTGCCAGCAGTTCCCCCCGGGACAGGAGTTTCCAAGAGACCCAGTACTTC.

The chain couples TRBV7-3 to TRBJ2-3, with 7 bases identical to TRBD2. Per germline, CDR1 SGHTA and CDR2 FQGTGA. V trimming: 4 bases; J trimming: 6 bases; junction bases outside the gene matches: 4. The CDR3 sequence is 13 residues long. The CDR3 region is CASSSGAGDTQYF. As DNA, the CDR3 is TGTGCCAGCAGCTCCGGAGCGGGGGATACGCAGTATTTT.

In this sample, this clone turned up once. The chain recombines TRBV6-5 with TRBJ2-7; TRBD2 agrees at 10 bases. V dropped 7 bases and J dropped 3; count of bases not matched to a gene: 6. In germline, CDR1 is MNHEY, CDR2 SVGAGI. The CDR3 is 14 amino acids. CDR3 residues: CASKGLAGDYEQYF. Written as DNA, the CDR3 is TGTGCCAGCAAGGGGCTAGCGGGAGACTACGAGCAGTACTTC.

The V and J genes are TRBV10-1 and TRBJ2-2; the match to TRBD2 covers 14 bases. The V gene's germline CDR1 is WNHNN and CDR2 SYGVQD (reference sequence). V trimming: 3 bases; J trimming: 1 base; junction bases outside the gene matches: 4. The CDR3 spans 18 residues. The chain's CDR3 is CASSDRGLAGVNTGELFF. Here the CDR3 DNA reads TGCGCCAGCAGTGATCGGGGACTAGCGGGAGTGAACACCGGGGAGCTGTTTTTT.